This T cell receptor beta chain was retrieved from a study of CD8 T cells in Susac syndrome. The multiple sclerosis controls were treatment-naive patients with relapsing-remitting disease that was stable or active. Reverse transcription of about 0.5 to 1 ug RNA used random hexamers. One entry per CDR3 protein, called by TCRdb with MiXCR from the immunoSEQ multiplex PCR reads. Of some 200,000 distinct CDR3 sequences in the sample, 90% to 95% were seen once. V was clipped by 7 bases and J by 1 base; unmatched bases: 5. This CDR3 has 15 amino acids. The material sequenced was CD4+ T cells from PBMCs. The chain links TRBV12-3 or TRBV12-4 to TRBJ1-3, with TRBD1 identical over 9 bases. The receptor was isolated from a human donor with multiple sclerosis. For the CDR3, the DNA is TGTGCCAGCACCAGGACAGGGGCTTCTGGAAACACCATATATTTT. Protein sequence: CASTRTGASGNTIYF.